A single sample gave rise to the 13 T cell receptor beta chains below, sequenced in a study of cytomegalovirus exposure and HLA in healthy donors. The PCR made use of 60 Vbeta and 13 Jbeta primers. Sequencing was performed with immunoSEQ multiplex PCR; in TCRdb, only in-frame clones are kept and a portion is missing. The repertoire has approximately 93,000 clones, roughly 83% of them found once; the top ten carry around 3%. Sequencing was carried out using PBMCs. The receptors come from a male donor in good health and CMV-seropositive.

This clone has only one observation. The genes are TRBV18 and TRBJ2-1; D unresolved. CDR3 length: 16 residues. With 3 bases removed from V and 0 bases from J, the gap between germline ends came to 12 bases. Germline V gives CDR1 KGHSH, CDR2 LQKENI. CDR3 loop: CASSPGRPTSYNEQFF. Here the CDR3 DNA reads TGTGCCAGCTCACCTGGCAGGCCGACCTCCTACAATGAGCAGTTCTTC.

The chain couples TRBV30 to TRBJ1-2; 8 nucleotides align to TRBD1. Per the germline V gene, CDR1 is GTSNPN and CDR2 is SVGIG (reference sequence). The V segment lost 5 bases and the J segment 3 bases; nucleotides outside the gene matches: 2. CDR3 length: 12 amino acids. CDR3 DNA: TGTGCCTGGGACAGGGGCTACTATGGCTACACCTTC. Translation gives CAWDRGYYGYTF.

The chain carries TRBV7-8 and TRBJ2-7, with D maybe TRBD1 (6 bases). CDR1 and CDR2 from the germline V gene are SGHVS and FQNEAQ. Trimming removed 6 bases at V and 0 bases at J, with 12 bases between. The CDR3 runs to 14 residues. Here the CDR3 reads CASRLYRDSYEQYF. The CDR3 DNA reads TGTGCCAGCAGACTTTACAGGGACTCCTACGAGCAGTACTTC.

The rearrangement joins TRBV5-1 to TRBJ1-2; D is perhaps TRBD1 (5 bases). The CDR3 has 16 residues. Germline V CDR1 and CDR2: SGHRS, YFSETQ. Trimming left V 2 bases short and J 0 bases short, with 14 bases between. The CDR3: CASSLSTATTNYGYTF. For the CDR3, the DNA is TGCGCCAGCAGCTTATCGACAGCTACCACTAACTATGGCTACACCTTC.

This chain uses TRBV27 with TRBJ1-1; TRBD1 is a possible D gene (5 bases). Germline V gives CDR1 MNHEY, CDR2 SMNVEV (reference sequence). The length of the CDR3 is 16 residues. The V end was cut by 6 bases, the J end by 0 bases, with 17 bases between. CDR3 loop: CASSILQDYMNTEAFF. The DNA for the CDR3 is TGTGCCAGCAGCATTCTACAGGATTACATGAACACTGAAGCTTTCTTT.

The chain combines TRBV4-1 with TRBJ1-4, with D perhaps TRBD1 (5 bases). Germline V lookup: CDR1 MGHRA, CDR2 YSYEKL. The CDR3 consists of 13 residues. Trimming stripped 1 base from V and 11 bases from J, with 11 bases between. The CDR3 bases are TGCGCCAGCAGCCAAGGGGACTGGGACAAACTGTTTTTT. Translated: CASSQGDWDKLFF.

The chain is built from TRBV4-1 and TRBJ1-1, with TRBD1 identical over 9 bases. CDR1 is MGHRA and CDR2 is YSYEKL in the germline V gene. The CDR3 length is 14 residues. V was clipped by 5 bases and J by 5 bases; unmatched bases: 6. CDR3 region: CASSRQGVGTEAFF. CDR3 DNA: TGCGCCAGCAGCAGACAGGGGGTAGGGACTGAAGCTTTCTTT.

This clone appeared a few times. The gene calls are TRBV19 and TRBJ2-7; 9 nucleotides align to TRBD1. The CDR3 sequence is 13 residues long. Trimming removed 4 bases from V and 5 bases from J; junction bases left unmatched: 3. Per germline, CDR1 LNHDA and CDR2 SQIVND (reference sequence). Here the CDR3 DNA reads TGTGCCAGTAGTACGGGGACAGGGAACGAGCAGTACTTC. Its protein is CASSTGTGNEQYF. Full variable domain (remainder filled in from reference TRBV19 and TRBJ2-7): DGGITQSPKYLFRKEGQNVTLSCEQNLNHDAMYWYRQDPGQGLRLIYYSQIVNDFQKGDIAEGYSVSREKKESFPLTVTSAQKNPTAFYLCASSTGTGNEQYFGPGTRLTVT.

V is TRBV9 and J is TRBJ2-7; TRBD2 aligns across 7 bases. The germline CDR1 and CDR2 sequences are SGDLS and YYNGEE. CDR3 length: 16 residues. V was clipped by 0 bases and J by 2 bases; unmatched bases: 8. CDR3 sequence: CASSVERASGPYEQYF. As DNA, the CDR3 is TGTGCCAGCAGCGTAGAAAGGGCTAGCGGCCCCTACGAGCAGTACTTC. The complete variable domain, with remaining parts taken from reference TRBV9 and TRBJ2-7, reads DSGVTQTPKHLITATGQRVTLRCSPRSGDLSVYWYQQSLDQGLQFLIQYYNGEERAKGNILERFSAQQFPDLHSELNLSSLELGDSALYFCASSVERASGPYEQYFGPGTRLTVT.

The rearrangement links TRBV15 to TRBJ2-7; tentatively, D is TRBD2 (5 bases). There are 13 residues in the CDR3. V lost 3 bases, J lost 7 bases, and 13 bases lay in between. Germline V lookup: CDR1 LNHNV, CDR2 YYDKDF (reference sequence). CDR3 sequence: CATSREDGSEQYF. CDR3 DNA: TGTGCCACCAGCAGGGAGGACGGATCGGAGCAGTACTTC.

The V and J genes are TRBV5-6 and TRBJ2-7; 7 positions match TRBD1. Germline V gene lookup returns CDR1 SGHDT and CDR2 YYEEEE. The CDR3 sequence is 14 residues long. The V gene end was trimmed by 4 bases and the J gene end by 2 bases; junction bases not matched to a gene: 6. Written as DNA, the CDR3 is TGTGCCAGCAGCAATACAGGACAGGCCTACGAGCAGTACTTC. It codes for CASSNTGQAYEQYF.

V and J are TRBV6-6 and TRBJ2-1, with a tentative D call TRBD2 (5 bases). V dropped 7 bases and J dropped 3 bases, with 19 bases sitting between them. This CDR3 is 16 amino acids long. Germline values: CDR1 MNHNY, CDR2 SVGAGI (reference sequence). The CDR3 coding sequence is TGTGCCAGCACCAGCGGAGGACTCAGACACTACAATGAGCAGTTCTTC. It specifies CASTSGGLRHYNEQFF.

V gene TRBV6-1 combines with J gene TRBJ1-5; no definite D call. CDR1 is MNHNS and CDR2 is SASEGT in the germline V gene. CDR3 length: 15 amino acids. The V end was cut by 6 bases, the J end by 0 bases, with 12 bases between. CDR3 loop: CASSYPIDSNQPQHF. CDR3 in DNA: TGTGCCAGCAGCTATCCCATTGATAGCAATCAGCCCCAGCATTTT.